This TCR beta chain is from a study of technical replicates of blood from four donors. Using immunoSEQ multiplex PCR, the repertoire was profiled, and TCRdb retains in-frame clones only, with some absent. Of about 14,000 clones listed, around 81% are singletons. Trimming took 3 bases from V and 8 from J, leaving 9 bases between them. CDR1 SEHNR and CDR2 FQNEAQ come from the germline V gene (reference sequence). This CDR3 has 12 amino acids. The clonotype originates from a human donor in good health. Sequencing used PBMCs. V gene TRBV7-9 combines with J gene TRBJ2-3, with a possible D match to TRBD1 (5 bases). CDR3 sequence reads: CASSFNQGTQYF. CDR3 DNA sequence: TGTGCCAGCAGCTTTAACCAGGGTACGCAGTATTTT.